This T cell receptor beta chain appears in the sequencing data of a study of beta chain features in type 1 diabetes. Every single donor gave one heparinised blood draw, and these averaged about 120 mL. By way of CD45RO/CCR7/CD25/CD127/CD95/CD27, the CD4+ regulatory, stem cell-like memory, central memory and naive cells were sorted. TCRB transcripts that were expressed got sequenced, as all of the isolated RNA had been reverse transcribed. An average of around 3.5 million reads was obtained for naive, central memory and regulatory T cell samples. Produced via immunoSEQ multiplex PCR; TCRdb's table is partial and in-frame only. The profile shows about 330,000 clones, approximately 10% of them singletons. Turning to this clone: What it binds is unknown.

V was cut by 3 bases and J by 2 bases, with 9 bases left in between. CDR1 and CDR2 (germline): ENHRY, SYGVKD. There are 14 residues in the CDR3. Points from the study as a whole: Naive, central memory and Treg TCRB repertoires appeared more alike in patients than in healthy donors.

The receptor was derived from a woman aged 25-40 years in good health. The sequenced sample consisted of naive CD4+ T cells from blood. This rearrangement joins TRBV10-3 to TRBJ2-3; a weak D match, TRBD1 (5 bases). CDR3 DNA sequence: TGTGCCATCAGTGAAGGCAGGGACACAGATACGCAGTATTTT. Translation gives CAISEGRDTDTQYF.